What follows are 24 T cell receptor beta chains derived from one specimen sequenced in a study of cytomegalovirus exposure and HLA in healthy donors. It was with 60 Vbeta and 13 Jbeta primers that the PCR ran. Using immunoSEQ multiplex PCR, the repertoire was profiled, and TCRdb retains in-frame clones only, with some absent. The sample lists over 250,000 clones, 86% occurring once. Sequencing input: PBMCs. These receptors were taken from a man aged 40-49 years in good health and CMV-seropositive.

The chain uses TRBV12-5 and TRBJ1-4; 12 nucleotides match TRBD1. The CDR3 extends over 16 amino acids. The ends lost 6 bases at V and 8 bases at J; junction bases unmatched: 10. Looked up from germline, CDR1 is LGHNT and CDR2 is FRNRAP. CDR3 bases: TGTGCTAGTGGGTCCCGGGACAGGGGGCGCCGGGAAAAACTGTTTTTT. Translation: CASGSRDRGRREKLFF. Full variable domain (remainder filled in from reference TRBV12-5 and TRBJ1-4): DARVTQTPRHKVTEMGQEVTMRCQPILGHNTVFWYRQTMMQGLELLAYFRNRAPLDDSGMPKDRFSAEMPDATLATLKIQPSEPRDSAVYFCASGSRDRGRREKLFFGSGTQLSVL.

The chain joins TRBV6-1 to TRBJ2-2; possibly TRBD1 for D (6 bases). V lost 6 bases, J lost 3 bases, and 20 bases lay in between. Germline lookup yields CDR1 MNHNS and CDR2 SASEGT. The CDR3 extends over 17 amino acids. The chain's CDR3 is CASREQGPRAYTGELFF. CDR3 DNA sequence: TGTGCCAGCAGAGAACAGGGCCCCAGAGCTTACACCGGGGAGCTGTTTTTT.

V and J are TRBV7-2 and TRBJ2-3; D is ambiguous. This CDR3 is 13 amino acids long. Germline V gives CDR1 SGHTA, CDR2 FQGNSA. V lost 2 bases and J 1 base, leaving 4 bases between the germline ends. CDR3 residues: CASSLIGTDTQYF. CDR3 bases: TGTGCCAGCAGCTTAATAGGCACAGATACGCAGTATTTT.

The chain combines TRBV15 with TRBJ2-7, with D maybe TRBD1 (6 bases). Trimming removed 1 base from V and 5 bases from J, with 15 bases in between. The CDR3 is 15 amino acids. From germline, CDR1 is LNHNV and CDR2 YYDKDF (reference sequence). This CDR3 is CATSRVAGVGNEQYF. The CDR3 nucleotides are TGTGCCACCAGCAGAGTTGCAGGGGTCGGCAACGAGCAGTACTTC.

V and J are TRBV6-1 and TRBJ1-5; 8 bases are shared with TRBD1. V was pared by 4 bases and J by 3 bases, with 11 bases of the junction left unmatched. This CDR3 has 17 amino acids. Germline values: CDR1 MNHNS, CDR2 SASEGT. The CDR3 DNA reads TGTGCCAGCAGTGGGGCCTGGGACAGGCAGCACAATCAGCCCCAGCATTTT. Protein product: CASSGAWDRQHNQPQHF.

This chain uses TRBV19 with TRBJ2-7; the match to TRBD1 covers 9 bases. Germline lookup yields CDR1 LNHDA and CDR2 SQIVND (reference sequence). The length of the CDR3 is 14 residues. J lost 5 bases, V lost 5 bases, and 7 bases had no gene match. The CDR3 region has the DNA TGTGCCAGTAGTCCGGGACAGGGAATCGACGAGCAGTACTTC. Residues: CASSPGQGIDEQYF.

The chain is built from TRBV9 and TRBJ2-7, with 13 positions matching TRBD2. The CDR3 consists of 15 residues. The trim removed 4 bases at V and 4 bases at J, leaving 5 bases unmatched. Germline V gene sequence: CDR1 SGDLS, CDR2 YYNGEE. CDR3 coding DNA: TGTGCCAGCAGCAAAGGGACTAGCGGGGCATACGAGCAGTACTTC. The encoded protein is CASSKGTSGAYEQYF.

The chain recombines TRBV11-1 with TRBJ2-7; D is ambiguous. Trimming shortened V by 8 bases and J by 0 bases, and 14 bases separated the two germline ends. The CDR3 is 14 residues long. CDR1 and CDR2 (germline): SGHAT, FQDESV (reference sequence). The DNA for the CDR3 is TGTGCCAGCGGGCATACAGTAGACTCCTACGAGCAGTACTTC. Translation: CASGHTVDSYEQYF.

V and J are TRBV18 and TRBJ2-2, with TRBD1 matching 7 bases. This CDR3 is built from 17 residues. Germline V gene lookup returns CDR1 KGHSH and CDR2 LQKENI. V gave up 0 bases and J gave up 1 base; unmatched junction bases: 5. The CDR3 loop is CASSPPRGLRNTGELFF. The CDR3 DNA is TGTGCCAGCTCACCACCAAGGGGGCTGCGGAACACCGGGGAGCTGTTTTTT.

The CDR3, as DNA: TGTGCCAGCAGCTTAGGGGCAGGGGATAGGAATGAGCAGTTCTTC. This gives the protein CASSLGAGDRNEQFF. V and J are TRBV11-2 and TRBJ2-1; weak D call: TRBD1 (6 bases). The CDR3 spans 15 residues. The germline V gene has CDR1 SGHAT and CDR2 FQNNGV. Trimming removed 1 base at V and 7 bases at J, with 14 bases between.

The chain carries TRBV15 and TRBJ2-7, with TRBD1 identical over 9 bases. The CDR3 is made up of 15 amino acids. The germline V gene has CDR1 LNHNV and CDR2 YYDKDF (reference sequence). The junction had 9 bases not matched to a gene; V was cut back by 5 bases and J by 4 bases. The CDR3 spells CATSVSGTGRYEQYF. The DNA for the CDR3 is TGTGCCACCAGCGTCTCCGGGACAGGGAGGTACGAGCAGTACTTC.

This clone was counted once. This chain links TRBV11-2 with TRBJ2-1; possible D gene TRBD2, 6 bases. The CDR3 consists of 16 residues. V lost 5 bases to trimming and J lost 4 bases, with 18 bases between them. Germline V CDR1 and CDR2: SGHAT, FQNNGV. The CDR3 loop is CASSPGRRGRYNEQFF. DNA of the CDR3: TGTGCCAGCAGCCCAGGACGGCGGGGACGATACAATGAGCAGTTCTTC.

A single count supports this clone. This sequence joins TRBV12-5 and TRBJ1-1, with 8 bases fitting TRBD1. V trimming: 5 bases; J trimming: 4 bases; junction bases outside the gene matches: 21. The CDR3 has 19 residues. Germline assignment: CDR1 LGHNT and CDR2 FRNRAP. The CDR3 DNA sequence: TGTGCTAGTGGTCGTCTCTTACCCGCAGGGGGCCAGCGGATCACTGAAGCTTTCTTT. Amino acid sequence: CASGRLLPAGGQRITEAFF.

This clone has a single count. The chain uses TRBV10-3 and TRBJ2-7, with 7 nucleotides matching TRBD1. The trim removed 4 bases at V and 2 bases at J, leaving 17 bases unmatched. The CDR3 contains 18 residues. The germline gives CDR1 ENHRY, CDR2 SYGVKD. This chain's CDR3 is CAISGRDSLISNAYEQYF. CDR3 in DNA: TGTGCCATCAGTGGCAGGGACAGCCTTATCTCCAACGCCTACGAGCAGTACTTC.

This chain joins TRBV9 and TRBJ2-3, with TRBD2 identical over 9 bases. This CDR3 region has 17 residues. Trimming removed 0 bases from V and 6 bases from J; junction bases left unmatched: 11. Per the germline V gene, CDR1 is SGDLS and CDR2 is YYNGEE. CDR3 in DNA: TGTGCCAGCAGCGTAGCTCGCCTAGCGGGACTTCAGGATACGCAGTATTTT. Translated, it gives CASSVARLAGLQDTQYF.

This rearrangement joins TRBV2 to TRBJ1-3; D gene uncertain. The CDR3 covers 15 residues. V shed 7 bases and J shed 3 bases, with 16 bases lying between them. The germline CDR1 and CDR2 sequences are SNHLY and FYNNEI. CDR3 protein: CASNTGLEFGNTIYF. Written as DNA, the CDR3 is TGTGCCAGCAATACCGGGTTGGAGTTTGGAAACACCATATATTTT.

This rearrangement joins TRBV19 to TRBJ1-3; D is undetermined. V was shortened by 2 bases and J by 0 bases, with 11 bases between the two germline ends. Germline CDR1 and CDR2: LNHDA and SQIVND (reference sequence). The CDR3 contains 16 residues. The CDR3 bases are TGTGCCAGTAGTATACGTGGCTCAAGCTCTGGAAACACCATATATTTT. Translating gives CASSIRGSSSGNTIYF.

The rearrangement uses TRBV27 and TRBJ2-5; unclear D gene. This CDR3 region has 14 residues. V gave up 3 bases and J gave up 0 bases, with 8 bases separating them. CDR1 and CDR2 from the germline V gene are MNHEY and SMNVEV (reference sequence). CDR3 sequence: CASSFVQDQETQYF. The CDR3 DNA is TGTGCCAGCAGTTTTGTCCAGGACCAAGAGACCCAGTACTTC.

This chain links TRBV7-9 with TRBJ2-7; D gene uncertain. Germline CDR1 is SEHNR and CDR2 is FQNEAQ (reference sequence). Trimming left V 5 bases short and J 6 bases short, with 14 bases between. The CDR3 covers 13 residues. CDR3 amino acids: CASSPPAMFEQYF. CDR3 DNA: TGTGCCAGCAGCCCCCCCGCGATGTTCGAGCAGTACTTC.

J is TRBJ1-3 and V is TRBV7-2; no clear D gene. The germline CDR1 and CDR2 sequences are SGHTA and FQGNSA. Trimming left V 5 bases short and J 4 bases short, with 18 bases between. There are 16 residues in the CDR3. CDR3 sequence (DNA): TGTGCCAGCAGCCCCCCCCGGGGAACAGACGGAAACACCATATATTTT. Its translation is CASSPPRGTDGNTIYF.

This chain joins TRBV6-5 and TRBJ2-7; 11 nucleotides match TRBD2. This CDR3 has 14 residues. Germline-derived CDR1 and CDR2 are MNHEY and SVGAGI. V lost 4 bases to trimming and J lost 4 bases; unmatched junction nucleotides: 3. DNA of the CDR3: TGTGCCAGCAGTTTAGCGGGAGGGCGTTACGAGCAGTACTTC. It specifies CASSLAGGRYEQYF.

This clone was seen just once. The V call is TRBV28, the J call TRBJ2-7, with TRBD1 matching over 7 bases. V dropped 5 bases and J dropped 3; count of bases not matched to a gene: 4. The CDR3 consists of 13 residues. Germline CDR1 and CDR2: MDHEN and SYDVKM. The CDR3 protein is CASSLGGVYEQYF. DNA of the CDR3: TGTGCCAGCAGTCTAGGGGGCGTCTACGAGCAGTACTTC.

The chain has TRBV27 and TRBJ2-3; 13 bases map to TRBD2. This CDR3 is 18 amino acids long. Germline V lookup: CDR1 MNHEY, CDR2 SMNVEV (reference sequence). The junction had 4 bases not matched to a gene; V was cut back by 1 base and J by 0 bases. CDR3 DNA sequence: TGTGCCAGCAGTTTATTGGGACTAGCGGGGACTAGCACAGATACGCAGTATTTT. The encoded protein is CASSLLGLAGTSTDTQYF.

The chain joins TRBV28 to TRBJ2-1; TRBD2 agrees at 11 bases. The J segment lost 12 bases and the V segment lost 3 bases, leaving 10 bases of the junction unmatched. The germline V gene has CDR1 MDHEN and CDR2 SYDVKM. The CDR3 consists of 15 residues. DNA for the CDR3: TGTGCCAGCAGTTTTGAACTAGCGGGAGAAGTCCGGCAGTTCTTC. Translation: CASSFELAGEVRQFF. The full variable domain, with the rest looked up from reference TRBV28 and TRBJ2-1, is DVKVTQSSRYLVKRTGEKVFLECVQDMDHENMFWYRQDPGLGLRLIYFSYDVKMKEKGDIPEGYSVSREKKERFSLILESASTNQTSMYLCASSFELAGEVRQFFGPGTRLTVL.